The sequence of this T cell receptor (beta chain) was determined in a study of shared clonotypes between healthy human individuals. Overall study: A couple of women and a few men aged 18 to 49 served as donors.

V was shortened by 3 bases and J by 0 bases, with 12 bases between the two germline ends. The germline V gene encodes CDR1 KGHSH and CDR2 LQKENI. The CDR3 consists of 17 residues. This clone was detected once. CD45RA-negative memory and CD45RA+ naive subsets were split from the CD4+ cells. The assay used deep level. Every subset had its genomic DNA shared out evenly among several immunoSEQ plates. Sequenced by immunoSEQ multiplex PCR; TCRdb stores in-frame clones only, minus some. The sample yields roughly 1 million clones, about 76% seen once. Sequences were obtained from memory CD4+ T cells sorted from blood. Subset denoted: CD45RA-negative fraction. This receptor was obtained from a man younger than 30 in good health. The chain is built from TRBV18 and TRBJ2-6; weak D call: TRBD2 (5 bases). The CDR3 sequence is CASSPAGLNSGANVLTF. The CDR3 coding sequence is TGTGCCAGCTCACCTGCTGGACTTAACTCTGGGGCCAACGTCCTGACTTTC.